Listed here is a single TCR beta chain. A junction end diverges from the germline sequence, so it may reflect a read error. TCRdb used MiXCR to reprocess the 5' RACE reads, holding one entry per CDR3 protein. This table holds 15,000 or so distinct CDR3 sequences, roughly 13% found once. Germline V gives CDR1 MNHEY, CDR2 SMNVEV (reference sequence). The CDR3 is 16 amino acids. This sample was taken from a study of neurological immune-mediated disorders. Material for sequencing was CD8+ T cells from blood. The chain has TRBV27 and TRBJ2-3, with D perhaps matching TRBD1 (6 bases). This receptor was identified in a female donor with HTLV-1-associated myelopathy (HAM/TSP). The CDR3 protein is CASSLWFGQSTYTQYF. Written as DNA, the CDR3 is TGTGCCAGCAGTTTATGGTTTGGACAGAGCACATATACTCAGTATTTT.